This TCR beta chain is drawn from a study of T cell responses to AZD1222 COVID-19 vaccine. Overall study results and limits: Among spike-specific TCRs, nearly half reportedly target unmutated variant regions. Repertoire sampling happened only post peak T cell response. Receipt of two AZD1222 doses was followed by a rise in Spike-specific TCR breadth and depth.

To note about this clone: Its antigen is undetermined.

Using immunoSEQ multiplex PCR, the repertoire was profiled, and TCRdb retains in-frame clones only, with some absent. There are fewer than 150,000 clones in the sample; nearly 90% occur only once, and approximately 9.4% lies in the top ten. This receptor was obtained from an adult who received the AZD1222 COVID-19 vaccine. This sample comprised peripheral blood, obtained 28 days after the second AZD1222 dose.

As DNA, the CDR3 is TGTGCCAGCAAACCCCCGGGGGGCAATTACAATGAGCAGTTCTTC. Its translation is CASKPPGGNYNEQFF. The V call is TRBV7-6, the J call TRBJ2-1, with D possibly matching TRBD2 (7 bases). The V gene lost 7 bases and the J gene lost 4 bases, with 17 bases spanning the gap. CDR3 length: 15 amino acids. CDR1 and CDR2 (germline): SGHVS, FNYEAQ.